Listed below are T cell receptor beta chains from one sample, sequenced in a study of T cell responses to AZD1222 COVID-19 vaccine. Method: immunoSEQ multiplex PCR; TCRdb's copy keeps in-frame clones and lacks some. This sample has 90,000 to 150,000 clones, with around 84% found just once. The specimen was peripheral blood, collected on day 0 of AZD1222 vaccination. These receptors were taken from an adult in good health. CDR3s include the opening cysteine and the closing phenylalanine or tryptophan. The order of the fields is J gene, V gene, clone size, D gene, CDR3 DNA, CDR3 protein. A D gene is named only where the DNA matches it firmly. Clone size is not always given. Where it is, it says once, few, many or a class for expanded clones.

j_gene: TRBJ2-7; v_gene: TRBV20-1; abundance: .; d_gene: .; CDR3nt: TGCAGTGCTGCCGGCGTGGACGAGCAGTACTTC; CDR3aa: CSAAGVDEQYF
j_gene: TRBJ2-7; v_gene: TRBV5-4; abundance: .; d_gene: .; CDR3nt: TGTGCCAGCAGCTTGGCCTGGGGCCAGGAGGTCGAGCAGTACTTC; CDR3aa: CASSLAWGQEVEQYF
j_gene: TRBJ2-6; v_gene: TRBV5-5; abundance: .; d_gene: .; CDR3nt: TGTGCCAGCAGTCTGTCGGGGGCCCGCTCTGGGGCCAACGTCCTGACTTTC; CDR3aa: CASSLSGARSGANVLTF
j_gene: TRBJ2-1; v_gene: TRBV6-2/TRBV6-3; abundance: .; d_gene: .; CDR3nt: TGTGCCAGCAGTGAGGGACCGCTGCCTATGTATGAGCAGTTCTTC; CDR3aa: CASSEGPLPMYEQFF
j_gene: TRBJ1-2; v_gene: TRBV19; abundance: .; d_gene: .; CDR3nt: TGTGCCAGTAGCCCCCCCTGGGGCCCAACCACCCAATATGGCTACACCTTC; CDR3aa: CASSPPWGPTTQYGYTF
j_gene: TRBJ2-1; v_gene: TRBV24-1; abundance: .; d_gene: .; CDR3nt: TGTGCCACCAGGGCCCAGGGGGGCTCCTACAATGAGCAGTTCTTC; CDR3aa: CATRAQGGSYNEQFF
j_gene: TRBJ1-6; v_gene: TRBV5-5; abundance: few; d_gene: .; CDR3nt: TGTGCCAGCAGCGAGGAACTCTGGCGGGGACAACTTCCACCCCTCCACTTT; CDR3aa: CASSEELWRGQLPPLHF
j_gene: TRBJ2-1; v_gene: TRBV5-6; abundance: once; d_gene: TRBD1; CDR3nt: TGTGCCAGCAGCTTACAGGGGGGCTTGGGATTCTTC; CDR3aa: CASSLQGGLGFF
j_gene: TRBJ2-2; v_gene: TRBV3-1/TRBV3-2; abundance: .; d_gene: .; CDR3nt: TGTGCCAGCAGCCGGGTGGGCGGGGAGCTGTTTTTT; CDR3aa: CASSRVGGELFF
j_gene: TRBJ1-1; v_gene: TRBV28; abundance: .; d_gene: .; CDR3nt: TGTGCCAGCAGACGGCCACAGCCGGGCACTGAAGCTTTCTTT; CDR3aa: CASRRPQPGTEAFF
j_gene: TRBJ2-3; v_gene: TRBV2; abundance: .; d_gene: TRBD2; CDR3nt: TGTGCCAGCCATAGCGGGGGGGATACGCAGTATTTT; CDR3aa: CASHSGGDTQYF
j_gene: TRBJ2-5; v_gene: TRBV18; abundance: .; d_gene: .; CDR3nt: TGTGCCAGCTCACCAGGGGATCTCCCTCTTACTGAGACCCAGTACTTC; CDR3aa: CASSPGDLPLTETQYF
j_gene: TRBJ1-1; v_gene: TRBV7-9; abundance: .; d_gene: .; CDR3nt: TGTGCCAGCAGCCGCTCGGGTTGGCCTGAAGCTTTCTTT; CDR3aa: CASSRSGWPEAFF
j_gene: TRBJ2-1; v_gene: TRBV6-4; abundance: .; d_gene: .; CDR3nt: TGTGCCAGCAGTGACACGAACCTTTACTCCTACAATGAGCAGTTCTTC; CDR3aa: CASSDTNLYSYNEQFF
j_gene: TRBJ1-1; v_gene: TRBV27; abundance: few; d_gene: TRBD1; CDR3nt: TGTGCCAGCAGTTTATATTCCGGGACAGGGGGCTTAGACACTGAAGCTTTCTTT; CDR3aa: CASSLYSGTGGLDTEAFF
j_gene: TRBJ2-7; v_gene: TRBV13; abundance: .; d_gene: TRBD2; CDR3nt: TGTGCCAGCAGCGCAGGAGGCCTTGGACTAGATGAGCAGTACTTC; CDR3aa: CASSAGGLGLDEQYF
j_gene: TRBJ1-4; v_gene: TRBV5-3; abundance: .; d_gene: .; CDR3nt: TGTGCCAGAAGCCCAGGTAGGGGTGACCTCACAACTAATGAAAAACTGTTTTTT; CDR3aa: CARSPGRGDLTTNEKLFF
j_gene: TRBJ2-1; v_gene: TRBV19; abundance: once; d_gene: TRBD2; CDR3nt: TGTGCCAGTAGTCCCCCGGGACTAGCGGGGCACAATGAGCAGTTCTTC; CDR3aa: CASSPPGLAGHNEQFF
j_gene: TRBJ2-1; v_gene: TRBV19; abundance: .; d_gene: .; CDR3nt: TGTGCCAGTAGTAACCCTAGCGAGACTTTCAATGAGCAGTTCTTC; CDR3aa: CASSNPSETFNEQFF
j_gene: TRBJ1-5; v_gene: TRBV28; abundance: .; d_gene: .; CDR3nt: TGTGCCAGCAGTTTACGGGGCCGGGGGGCTAATAGCAATCAGCCCCAGCATTTT; CDR3aa: CASSLRGRGANSNQPQHF
j_gene: TRBJ1-5; v_gene: TRBV19; abundance: .; d_gene: .; CDR3nt: TGTGCCAGTAGTATATTCGATTATAGCAATCAGCCCCAGCATTTT; CDR3aa: CASSIFDYSNQPQHF
j_gene: TRBJ1-1; v_gene: TRBV28; abundance: .; d_gene: .; CDR3nt: TGTGCCAGCAGTTTGCCCGGGACAATCAAGGTAGCTTTCTTT; CDR3aa: CASSLPGTIKVAFF
j_gene: TRBJ2-5; v_gene: TRBV11-3; abundance: .; d_gene: .; CDR3nt: TGTGCCAGCAGCTTAGGAGCGGGCGAGGAGACCCAGTACTTC; CDR3aa: CASSLGAGEETQYF
j_gene: TRBJ2-2; v_gene: TRBV7-9; abundance: .; d_gene: TRBD2; CDR3nt: TGTGCCAGCAGCTCCTATGGGGGGGACACCGGGGAGCTGTTTTTT; CDR3aa: CASSSYGGDTGELFF
j_gene: TRBJ1-1; v_gene: TRBV5-1; abundance: .; d_gene: .; CDR3nt: TGCGCCAGCAGCCCAGACCCCCTATGGGACCCGGAGGCTTTCTTT; CDR3aa: CASSPDPLWDPEAFF
j_gene: TRBJ1-1; v_gene: TRBV9; abundance: .; d_gene: .; CDR3nt: TGTGCCAGCAGCATAGCTGCTAACACTGAAGCTTTCTTT; CDR3aa: CASSIAANTEAFF
j_gene: TRBJ2-1; v_gene: TRBV6-2/TRBV6-3; abundance: .; d_gene: .; CDR3nt: TGTGCCAGCAGCACCCTAAGGGGCCCGTACAATGAGCAGTTCTTC; CDR3aa: CASSTLRGPYNEQFF
j_gene: TRBJ2-1; v_gene: TRBV12-3/TRBV12-4; abundance: .; d_gene: .; CDR3nt: TGTGCCAGCAGCCCCGGGACGGCCAATGAGCAGTTCTTC; CDR3aa: CASSPGTANEQFF
j_gene: TRBJ2-5; v_gene: TRBV11-1; abundance: .; d_gene: TRBD1; CDR3nt: TGTGCCAGCAGACGACAGGGGGCTGAGGAGACCCAGTACTTC; CDR3aa: CASRRQGAEETQYF
j_gene: TRBJ2-3; v_gene: TRBV6-6; abundance: .; d_gene: TRBD2; CDR3nt: TGTGCCAGCAGTTACCTTCCCGGGAGGACAGATACGCAGTATTTT; CDR3aa: CASSYLPGRTDTQYF
j_gene: TRBJ2-5; v_gene: TRBV6-5; abundance: .; d_gene: TRBD2; CDR3nt: TGTGCCAGCAGAACTAGCGGGATGGAGACCCAGTACTTC; CDR3aa: CASRTSGMETQYF
j_gene: TRBJ2-7; v_gene: TRBV7-2; abundance: few; d_gene: .; CDR3nt: TGTGCCAGCAGCCCACGGGGGCGCCTCTCCTACGAGCAGTACTTC; CDR3aa: CASSPRGRLSYEQYF
j_gene: TRBJ2-7; v_gene: TRBV7-2; abundance: few; d_gene: TRBD2; CDR3nt: TGTGCCAGCAGCACCGGGGGGGCGCGGGTCGGCTACGAGCAGTACTTC; CDR3aa: CASSTGGARVGYEQYF
j_gene: TRBJ2-5; v_gene: TRBV6-5; abundance: .; d_gene: TRBD2; CDR3nt: TGTGCCAGCAGTTACTCGTTGATGCTAGCGGGAGGGACCCAGTACTTC; CDR3aa: CASSYSLMLAGGTQYF
j_gene: TRBJ2-2; v_gene: TRBV3-1/TRBV3-2; abundance: .; d_gene: TRBD2; CDR3nt: TGTGCCAGCAGCCATCTTCTGGCTAGCGGTATGGGCGGGGAGCTGTTTTTT; CDR3aa: CASSHLLASGMGGELFF
j_gene: TRBJ2-1; v_gene: TRBV10-2; abundance: .; d_gene: .; CDR3nt: TGCGCCAGCATCTTAGGAGGGCCCAACAATGAGCAGTTCTTC; CDR3aa: CASILGGPNNEQFF
j_gene: TRBJ1-1; v_gene: TRBV7-2; abundance: .; d_gene: .; CDR3nt: TGTGCCAGCAGCGACCCCTCGCAGGGGAGCACTGAAGCTTTCTTT; CDR3aa: CASSDPSQGSTEAFF
j_gene: TRBJ2-3; v_gene: TRBV19; abundance: .; d_gene: TRBD2; CDR3nt: TGTGCCAGTAGCGGTTCGGGCGGGGGGGCAGATACGCAGTATTTT; CDR3aa: CASSGSGGGADTQYF
j_gene: TRBJ2-7; v_gene: TRBV15; abundance: .; d_gene: .; CDR3nt: TGTGCCACCAGCAGATCGGGGACACTACCGGGGGAGCAGTACTTC; CDR3aa: CATSRSGTLPGEQYF
j_gene: TRBJ1-1; v_gene: TRBV3-1/TRBV3-2; abundance: .; d_gene: .; CDR3nt: TGTGCCAGCAGCCTGGGGGGAGGGACTGAAGCTTTCTTT; CDR3aa: CASSLGGGTEAFF
j_gene: TRBJ1-1; v_gene: TRBV7-9; abundance: .; d_gene: .; CDR3nt: TGTGCCAGCAGCGTTAGTAGCCGGGGCGGAAAGAACACTGAAGCTTTCTTT; CDR3aa: CASSVSSRGGKNTEAFF
j_gene: TRBJ2-7; v_gene: TRBV19; abundance: .; d_gene: .; CDR3nt: TGTGCCAGTAAGGAGAACGGCCCCTACGAGCAGTACTTC; CDR3aa: CASKENGPYEQYF
j_gene: TRBJ2-7; v_gene: TRBV28; abundance: once; d_gene: .; CDR3nt: TGTGCCAGCAGTGTCACACCTAACTTCTACGAGCAGTACTTC; CDR3aa: CASSVTPNFYEQYF
j_gene: TRBJ2-5; v_gene: TRBV15; abundance: .; d_gene: .; CDR3nt: TGTGCCACCAGCAGGGGAGTTAAGGGGCAAGAGACCCAGTACTTC; CDR3aa: CATSRGVKGQETQYF
j_gene: TRBJ1-5; v_gene: TRBV7-9; abundance: .; d_gene: .; CDR3nt: TGTGCCAGCAGCCCCATTAGCTTTTATAGCAATCAGCCCCAGCATTTT; CDR3aa: CASSPISFYSNQPQHF
j_gene: TRBJ1-1; v_gene: TRBV3-1/TRBV3-2; abundance: .; d_gene: .; CDR3nt: TGTGCCAGCAGCCAATGGGGGAACACTGAAGCTTTCTTT; CDR3aa: CASSQWGNTEAFF
j_gene: TRBJ2-7; v_gene: TRBV27; abundance: once; d_gene: TRBD2; CDR3nt: TGTGCCAGCAGCAGCGGGACCCATTACGAGCAGTACTTC; CDR3aa: CASSSGTHYEQYF
j_gene: TRBJ2-2; v_gene: TRBV25-1; abundance: .; d_gene: .; CDR3nt: TGTGCCAGCAGTGAGTATGGCGGATTGGGCACCGGGGAGCTGTTTTTT; CDR3aa: CASSEYGGLGTGELFF
j_gene: TRBJ1-2; v_gene: TRBV7-2; abundance: .; d_gene: .; CDR3nt: TGTGCCAGCAGCTTAGTGTGGCAGACCTCGAACTATGGCTACACCTTC; CDR3aa: CASSLVWQTSNYGYTF
j_gene: TRBJ1-1; v_gene: TRBV12-3/TRBV12-4; abundance: .; d_gene: .; CDR3nt: TGTGCCAGCACCCAAGTCCGTAATGTGGCTTTCTTT; CDR3aa: CASTQVRNVAFF
j_gene: TRBJ1-2; v_gene: TRBV28; abundance: .; d_gene: TRBD1; CDR3nt: TGTGCCAGCAGTTATGGCCCGACAGGGCGACTTGGCTACACCTTC; CDR3aa: CASSYGPTGRLGYTF
j_gene: TRBJ1-1; v_gene: TRBV5-1; abundance: .; d_gene: .; CDR3nt: TGCGCCAGCAGCAGGGACCGTTCGGGTACTGAAGCTTTCTTT; CDR3aa: CASSRDRSGTEAFF
j_gene: TRBJ2-5; v_gene: TRBV7-3; abundance: .; d_gene: .; CDR3nt: TGTGCCAGCAGCTTATCGACCGGGCGGGAGACCCAGTACTTC; CDR3aa: CASSLSTGRETQYF
j_gene: TRBJ2-3; v_gene: TRBV28; abundance: .; d_gene: TRBD2; CDR3nt: TGTGCCAGCAGGTTGGGGCTGGGGGAGGGTACGCAGTATTTT; CDR3aa: CASRLGLGEGTQYF